Below, 2 T cell receptor beta chains from the same sample are listed, as sequenced in a study of OX40 agonist ivuxolimab in advanced cancers. Sequencing used immunoSEQ multiplex PCR; TCRdb keeps in-frame clones, though not all of them. The sample shows 60,000 to 80,000 clones, nearly 90% of them seen only once. The starting material was CD4+ or CD8+ T cells sorted from blood, obtained in a trial of the OX40 agonist ivuxolimab. These TCRs come from an adult with an advanced solid tumor such as melanoma, head and neck, liver or kidney cancer.

The CDR3 nucleotides read TGTGCCAGCAGCTTAAGGGAGGGGGCTTACGAGCAGTACTTC. This sequence encodes CASSLREGAYEQYF. The chain joins TRBV7-9 to TRBJ2-7; D could derive from TRBD1 or TRBD2 (7 bases each). Trimming took 2 bases from V and 4 from J, leaving 12 bases between them. Germline CDR1 SEHNR, CDR2 FQNEAQ (reference sequence). The CDR3 loop spans 14 amino acids.

The rearrangement uses TRBV6-6 and TRBJ2-5; 7 bases agree with TRBD1. J gave up 0 bases and V 11 bases, and 9 bases lay outside the gene matches. The CDR3 is made up of 14 amino acids. In germline, CDR1 is MNHNY, CDR2 SVGAGI (reference sequence). DNA of the CDR3: TGTGCCCTCGGGGTTGGGACAGACCAAGAGACCCAGTACTTC. This translates into CALGVGTDQETQYF.